Below are 16 T cell receptor beta chains sequenced from a single sample in a study of identical twins. From the 5' RACE reads, TCRdb called clonotypes with MiXCR, one entry per CDR3 protein. The top ten hold 4.3% of the sample, which has about 730,000 distinct CDR3 sequences, around 21% seen once. This sample was also put to use in a study of T cells expressing NK-cell markers.

The sequencing sample was made of PBMCs. Receptor source: a woman between 18 and 29 years old in good health.

This clonotype was recorded at least ten times. V gene TRBV6-5 combines with J gene TRBJ2-3; D unresolved. The V end lost 6 bases, the J end lost 14 bases, and 15 bases lay between the germline ends. CDR1 and CDR2 (germline): MNHEY, SVGAGI. This CDR3 is 11 amino acids long. CDR3 sequence reads: CASSSGSSPYF. The CDR3 DNA reads TGTGCCAGCAGCTCCGGGTCCTCCCCGTATTTT.

Many counts were recorded for this clonotype. The J gene is TRBJ1-2, the V gene TRBV12-3 or TRBV12-4; a weak D match, TRBD1 (5 bases). The CDR3 runs 11 residues. V dropped 7 bases and J dropped 8 bases, with 11 bases sitting between them. The CDR3 loop reads CASIRGSGYTF. The CDR3 DNA follows: TGTGCCAGCATTCGGGGGAGCGGCTACACCTTC.

The V gene is TRBV7-9, the J gene TRBJ2-5, with D maybe TRBD1 (6 bases). Germline CDR1 reads SEHNR; CDR2 reads FQNEAQ (reference sequence). V shed 2 bases and J shed 4 bases, with 11 bases lying between them. The CDR3 is made up of 14 amino acids. This CDR3 is CASSLSWGPETQYF. The CDR3 region has the DNA TGTGCCAGCAGCTTAAGTTGGGGGCCAGAGACCCAGTACTTC.

V gene TRBV20-1 combines with J gene TRBJ2-7; D is unclear. V lost 1 base, J lost 1 base, and 8 bases lay in between. CDR3 length: 13 amino acids. Germline CDR1 reads DFQATT; CDR2 reads SNEGSKA (reference sequence). CDR3 DNA sequence: TGCAGTGCTAGAGTGGACGGGTCCTACGAGCAGTACTTC. It yields the protein CSARVDGSYEQYF.

This chain uses TRBV20-1 with TRBJ1-1; D remains ambiguous. Germline CDR1 reads DFQATT; CDR2 reads SNEGSKA (reference sequence). Trimming took off 4 bases at V and 5 bases at J, with 2 bases between the two ends. CDR3 length: 9 residues. Here the CDR3 reads CSATTEAFF. Written as DNA, the CDR3 is TGCAGTGCTACTACTGAAGCTTTCTTT.

This clonotype was observed a handful of times. The chain uses TRBV15 and TRBJ2-3; D remains unclear. Trimming removed 5 bases at V and 4 bases at J, with 10 bases between. There are 13 residues in the CDR3. Germline CDR1 LNHNV, CDR2 YYDKDF (reference sequence). The chain's CDR3 is CATSGMVADTQYF. In DNA, the CDR3 is TGTGCCACCAGCGGTATGGTCGCAGATACGCAGTATTTT. Drawing the rest from reference TRBV15 and TRBJ2-3, the complete variable domain is DAMVIQNPRYQVTQFGKPVTLSCSQTLNHNVMYWYQQKSSQAPKLLFHYYDKDFNNEADTPDNFQSRRPNTSFCFLDIRSPGLGDTAMYLCATSGMVADTQYFGPGTRLTVL.

This chain connects TRBV4-3 to TRBJ2-1, with D perhaps matching TRBD2 (6 bases). This CDR3 spans 16 amino acids. Between the trimmed V and J ends, which lost 3 bases and 8 bases, there was a span of 20 bases. CDR1 and CDR2 (germline): LGHNA, YSLEER. The CDR3 sequence is CASSQGSSGDIDEQFF. The CDR3 DNA sequence: TGCGCCAGCAGCCAGGGGAGTTCGGGAGACATCGATGAGCAGTTCTTC.

CDR3 amino acids: CSPWDPFTEAFF. CDR3 sequence (DNA): TGCAGCCCCTGGGACCCCTTCACTGAAGCTTTCTTT. V usage is TRBV29-1 and J usage is TRBJ1-1; possible D gene TRBD1, 5 bases. With 8 bases removed from V and 4 bases from J, the gap between germline ends came to 14 bases. Germline V gene lookup returns CDR1 SQVTM and CDR2 ANQGSEA. The CDR3 is made up of 12 amino acids.

The chain uses TRBV29-1 and TRBJ1-1; D uncertain. Deletions cut 5 bases from V and 0 bases from J, with 4 bases between. Germline CDR1 SQVTM, CDR2 ANQGSEA. CDR3 length: 11 residues. The CDR3 loop reads CSVYVNTEAFF. In DNA form, the CDR3 reads TGCAGCGTTTATGTGAACACTGAAGCTTTCTTT.

The chain links TRBV9 to TRBJ2-7; D may be TRBD1 (5 bases). Deletions cut 4 bases from V and 7 bases from J, with 12 bases between. Looked up from germline, CDR1 is SGDLS and CDR2 is YYNGEE. The CDR3 length is 12 residues. As DNA, the CDR3 is TGTGCCAGCAGCAAGGGGCTTGGGGAGCAGTACTTC. This gives the protein CASSKGLGEQYF.

This clonotype occurred a few times. The chain joins TRBV7-2 to TRBJ1-2, with D possibly being TRBD1 (5 bases). Deletions cut 5 bases from V and 5 bases from J, with 12 bases between. This CDR3 comprises 13 residues. CDR1 is SGHTA, CDR2 FQGNSA, per germline. The CDR3 is CASSPGWNYGYTF. In DNA form, the CDR3 reads TGTGCCAGCAGCCCAGGGTGGAATTATGGCTACACCTTC.

This clonotype was picked up many times. The rearrangement joins TRBV3-1 to TRBJ2-7; no firm D call. Germline V lookup: CDR1 LGHDT, CDR2 YNNKEL (reference sequence). The CDR3 is 17 residues long. Trimming removed 0 bases from V and 1 base from J, with 16 bases in between. In DNA, the CDR3 is TGTGCCAGCAGCCAAGATCTTTCTCCGGGTTTTTCCTACGAGCAGTACTTC. Amino acid sequence: CASSQDLSPGFSYEQYF.

In regard to this clonotype: An end of the junction differs from the germline gene, which may be a read error. This chain uses TRBV29-1 with TRBJ2-7; 7 bases are a match to TRBD1. From germline, CDR1 is SQVTM and CDR2 ANQGSEA. The CDR3 is made up of 12 amino acids. The chain's CDR3 is CSAGTEPTKSDF. The CDR3, as DNA: TGCAGCGCCGGGACAGAGCCTACGAAGTCGGACTTC.

This chain uses TRBV6-5 with TRBJ2-5, with a possible D match to TRBD1 (6 bases). CDR3 length equals 14 residues. With 2 bases removed from V and 5 bases from J, the gap between germline ends came to 12 bases. Germline-derived CDR1 and CDR2 are MNHEY and SVGAGI. The CDR3 DNA is TGTGCCAGCAGTTACGGGGGCCCGGGGGAGACCCAGTACTTC. Translation gives CASSYGGPGETQYF.

This clonotype occurred a few times. The V gene is TRBV20-1, the J gene TRBJ2-4; D not resolved. V was shortened by 3 bases and J by 1 base, with 16 bases between the two germline ends. The CDR3 length is 16 residues. Germline V gene sequence: CDR1 DFQATT, CDR2 SNEGSKA (reference sequence). The CDR3 region is CSARAVGSDAKNIQYF. DNA for the CDR3: TGCAGTGCTAGGGCGGTAGGCAGTGATGCCAAAAACATTCAGTACTTC.

V is TRBV5-6 and J is TRBJ2-4; TRBD1 is a possible D gene (7 bases). The CDR3 sequence is 18 residues long. Trimming removed 4 bases from V and 0 bases from J, with 20 bases in between. Germline V lookup: CDR1 SGHDT, CDR2 YYEEEE. The CDR3 nucleotides read TGTGCCAGCAGCCCCTGGGGGGACAGTTTTCTAGCCAAAAACATTCAGTACTTC. This sequence encodes CASSPWGDSFLAKNIQYF.